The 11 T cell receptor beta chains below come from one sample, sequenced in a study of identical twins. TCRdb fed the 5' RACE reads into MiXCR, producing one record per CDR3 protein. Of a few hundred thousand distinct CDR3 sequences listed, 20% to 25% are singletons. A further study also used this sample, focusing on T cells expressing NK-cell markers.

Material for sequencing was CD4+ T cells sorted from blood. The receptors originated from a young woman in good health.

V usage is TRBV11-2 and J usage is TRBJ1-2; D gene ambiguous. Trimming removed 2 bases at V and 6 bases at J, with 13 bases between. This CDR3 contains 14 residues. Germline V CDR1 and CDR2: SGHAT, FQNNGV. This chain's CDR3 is CASSLKGRQDGYTF. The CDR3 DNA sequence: TGTGCCAGCAGCTTAAAGGGCCGCCAAGATGGCTACACCTTC.

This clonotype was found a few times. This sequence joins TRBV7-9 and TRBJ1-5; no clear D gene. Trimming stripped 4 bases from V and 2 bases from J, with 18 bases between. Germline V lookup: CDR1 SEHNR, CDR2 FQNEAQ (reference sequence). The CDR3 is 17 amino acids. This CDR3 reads CASSSSSRGVGNQPQHF. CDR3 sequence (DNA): TGTGCCAGCAGCTCAAGTTCACGCGGGGTGGGCAATCAGCCCCAGCATTTT. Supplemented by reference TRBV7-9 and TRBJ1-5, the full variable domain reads DTGVSQNPRHKITKRGQNVTFRCDPISEHNRLYWYRQTLGQGPEFLTYFQNEAQLEKSRLLSDRFSAERPKGSFSTLEIQRTEQGDSAMYLCASSSSSRGVGNQPQHFGDGTRLSIL.

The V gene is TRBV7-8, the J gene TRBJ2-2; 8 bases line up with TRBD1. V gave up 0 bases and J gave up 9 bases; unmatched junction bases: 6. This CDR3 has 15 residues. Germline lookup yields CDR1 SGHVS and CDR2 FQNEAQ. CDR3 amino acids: CASSLASRGLRELFF. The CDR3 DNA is TGTGCCAGCAGCTTAGCATCCAGGGGGCTAAGGGAGCTGTTTTTT.

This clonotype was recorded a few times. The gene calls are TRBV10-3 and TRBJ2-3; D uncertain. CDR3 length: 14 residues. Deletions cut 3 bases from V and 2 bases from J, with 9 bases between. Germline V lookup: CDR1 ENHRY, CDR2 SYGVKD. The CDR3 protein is CAISERRVTDTQYF. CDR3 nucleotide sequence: TGTGCCATCAGTGAAAGAAGAGTCACAGATACGCAGTATTTT.

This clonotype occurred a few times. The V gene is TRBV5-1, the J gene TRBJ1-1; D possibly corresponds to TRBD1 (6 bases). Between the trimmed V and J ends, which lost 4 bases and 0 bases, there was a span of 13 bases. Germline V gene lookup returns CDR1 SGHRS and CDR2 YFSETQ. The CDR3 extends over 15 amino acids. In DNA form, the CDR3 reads TGCGCCAGCAGCCCCCGAGGGGGGTTGAACACTGAAGCTTTCTTT. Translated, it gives CASSPRGGLNTEAFF.

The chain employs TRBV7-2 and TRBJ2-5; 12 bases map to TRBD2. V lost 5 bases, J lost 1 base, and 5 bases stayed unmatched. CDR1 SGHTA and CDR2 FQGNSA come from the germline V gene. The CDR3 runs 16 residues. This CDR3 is CASSPGLAGLQETQYF. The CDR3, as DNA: TGTGCCAGCAGCCCGGGACTAGCGGGCCTCCAAGAGACCCAGTACTTC.

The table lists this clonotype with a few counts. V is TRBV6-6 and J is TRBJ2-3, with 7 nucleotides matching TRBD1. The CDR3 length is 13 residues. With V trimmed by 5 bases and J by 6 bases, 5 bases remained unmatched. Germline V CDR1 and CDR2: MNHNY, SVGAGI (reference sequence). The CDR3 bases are TGTGCCAGCAGTACAGGGGTTTTCGATACGCAGTATTTT. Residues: CASSTGVFDTQYF.

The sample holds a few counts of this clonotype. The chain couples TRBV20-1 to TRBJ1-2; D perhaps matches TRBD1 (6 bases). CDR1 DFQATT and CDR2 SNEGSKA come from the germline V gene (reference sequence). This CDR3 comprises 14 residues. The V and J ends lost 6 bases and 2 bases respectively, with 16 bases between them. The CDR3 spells CSARPLQGNYGYTF. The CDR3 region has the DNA TGCAGTGCCAGGCCATTACAGGGCAACTATGGCTACACCTTC.

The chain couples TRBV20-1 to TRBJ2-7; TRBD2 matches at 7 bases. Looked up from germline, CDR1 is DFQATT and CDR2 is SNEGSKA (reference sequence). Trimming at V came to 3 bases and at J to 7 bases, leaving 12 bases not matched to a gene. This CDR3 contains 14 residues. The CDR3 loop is CSARGSGPWREQYF. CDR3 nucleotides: TGCAGTGCTAGGGGTAGCGGGCCCTGGCGGGAGCAGTACTTC.

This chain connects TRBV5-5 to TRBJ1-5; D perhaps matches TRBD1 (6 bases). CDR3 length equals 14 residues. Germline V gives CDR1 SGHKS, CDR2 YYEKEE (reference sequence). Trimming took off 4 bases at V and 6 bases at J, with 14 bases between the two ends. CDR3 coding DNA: TGTGCCAGCAGCACCGGACAGCCAAGTCAGCCCCAGCATTTT. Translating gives CASSTGQPSQPQHF.

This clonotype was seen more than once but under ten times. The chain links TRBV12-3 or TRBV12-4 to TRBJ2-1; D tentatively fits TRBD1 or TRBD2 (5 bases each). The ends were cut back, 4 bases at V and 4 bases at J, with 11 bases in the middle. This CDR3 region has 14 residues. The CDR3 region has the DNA TGTGCCAGCAGTTACGGGGCTGCTTACAATGAGCAGTTCTTC. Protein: CASSYGAAYNEQFF.